Listed here are 20 T cell receptor beta chains from one sample, sequenced in a study of blood T cell repertoires in COVID-19. Some clones are missing from TCRdb's copy, which holds only in-frame ones; the method was immunoSEQ multiplex PCR. The repertoire holds about 170,000 clones, with approximately 88% as singletons. The sample taken for sequencing was peripheral blood. The receptors derive from a woman of 80 years or more with active or convalescent COVID-19.

The rearrangement joins TRBV18 to TRBJ1-5; the D is unclear. CDR1 is KGHSH, CDR2 LQKENI, per germline. This CDR3 is 16 amino acids long. V shed 1 base and J shed 0 bases, with 10 bases lying between them. Here the CDR3 reads CASSPRGLSSNQPQHF. The CDR3 DNA reads TGTGCCAGCTCACCACGCGGACTGTCTAGCAATCAGCCCCAGCATTTT.

This clone was observed a handful of times. The chain is built from TRBV4-3 and TRBJ1-1, with D perhaps TRBD1 (6 bases). CDR1 is LGHNA and CDR2 is YSLEER in the germline V gene. The CDR3 consists of 14 residues. V lost 4 bases, J lost 1 base, and 10 bases lay in between. The CDR3 sequence: CASSLGQRNTEAFF. DNA of the CDR3: TGCGCCAGCAGCCTCGGACAGAGGAACACTGAAGCTTTCTTT.

The chain carries TRBV6-5 and TRBJ2-3; 9 nucleotides agree with TRBD2. V lost 6 bases and J lost 5; bases outside the gene matches: 3. Germline assignment: CDR1 MNHEY and CDR2 SVGAGI. This CDR3 comprises 13 residues. The CDR3 loop reads CASSRTSVDTQYF. The DNA of the CDR3 is TGTGCCAGCAGCCGGACTAGCGTAGATACGCAGTATTTT.

This sequence joins TRBV6-5 and TRBJ2-1; D perhaps matches TRBD2 (5 bases). Per the germline V gene, CDR1 is MNHEY and CDR2 is SVGAGI. The CDR3 loop spans 13 amino acids. The V and J ends lost 6 bases and 6 bases respectively, with 12 bases between them. CDR3 sequence: CASRSYGVNEQFF. CDR3 coding DNA: TGTGCCAGCAGGTCCTACGGGGTCAATGAGCAGTTCTTC.

V usage is TRBV28 and J usage is TRBJ1-1; D is undetermined. From germline, CDR1 is MDHEN and CDR2 SYDVKM. The CDR3 consists of 12 residues. V was shortened by 2 bases and J by 1 base, with 2 bases between the two germline ends. The chain's CDR3 is CASSLRNTEAFF. The CDR3 region has the DNA TGTGCCAGCAGTTTACGGAACACTGAAGCTTTCTTT.

This chain connects TRBV7-2 to TRBJ2-3, with 11 bases identical to TRBD2. V shed 3 bases, J shed 5 bases, and the junction held 4 bases outside the gene matches. The CDR3 runs 15 residues. CDR1 is SGHTA, CDR2 FQGNSA, per germline. The DNA of the CDR3 is TGTGCCAGCAGCTTTAGCGGGGGGGCGGGAGATACGCAGTATTTT. It encodes CASSFSGGAGDTQYF.

The chain employs TRBV5-6 and TRBJ1-6, with TRBD1 matching 9 bases. Losses at the gene ends were 2 bases for V and 9 bases for J; bases not matched to a gene: 9. From germline, CDR1 is SGHDT and CDR2 YYEEEE. The CDR3 totals 16 residues. As DNA, the CDR3 is TGTGCCAGCAGCTTAACCGGGACAGGGCGGTTTTCACCCCTCCACTTT. Its translation: CASSLTGTGRFSPLHF.

The chain carries TRBV19 and TRBJ2-1; the D gene is possibly TRBD2 (6 bases). Between the trimmed V and J ends, which lost 7 bases and 4 bases, there was a span of 17 bases. Looked up from germline, CDR1 is LNHDA and CDR2 is SQIVND (reference sequence). The CDR3 runs to 15 residues. The CDR3 spells CASTDPVGGYNEQFF. CDR3 DNA: TGTGCCAGTACGGACCCCGTCGGGGGTTACAATGAGCAGTTCTTC.

The chain combines TRBV27 with TRBJ2-1; no reliable D call. With 5 bases removed from V and 0 bases from J, the gap between germline ends came to 17 bases. Germline-derived CDR1 and CDR2 are MNHEY and SMNVEV (reference sequence). There are 17 residues in the CDR3. CDR3 nucleotides: TGTGCCAGCAGTCCCCACCGCGGCTCGAGCTCCTACAATGAGCAGTTCTTC. Protein: CASSPHRGSSSYNEQFF.

The chain joins TRBV11-3 to TRBJ1-4; TRBD1 aligns across 9 bases. This CDR3 spans 15 amino acids. With 1 base clipped from V and 6 bases from J, the junction kept 3 bases outside the gene matches. Germline V gene data show CDR1 as SGHNT and CDR2 as YENEEA. The CDR3 nucleotides are TGTGCCAGCAGCTTAGTCCGGGACAGGGATGAAAAACTGTTTTTT. It yields the protein CASSLVRDRDEKLFF.

This clone was counted between two and nine times. V gene TRBV2 combines with J gene TRBJ2-5, with TRBD2 matching over 11 bases. Unmatched junction bases numbered 5, after V lost 5 bases and J lost 3 bases. The CDR3 contains 15 residues. Looked up from germline, CDR1 is SNHLY and CDR2 is FYNNEI. The CDR3 region is CASSLAGGREETQYF. DNA of the CDR3: TGTGCCAGCAGTCTAGCGGGGGGCCGGGAAGAGACCCAGTACTTC.

CDR3 nucleotide sequence: TGCGCCAGCAGCCAAGATGGGAGACAGGGAAGGGAAAAACTGTTTTTT. It specifies CASSQDGRQGREKLFF. V and J are TRBV4-3 and TRBJ1-4; 7 bases are shared with TRBD1. The CDR3 covers 16 residues. CDR1 is LGHNA, CDR2 YSLEER, per germline. J lost 8 bases, V lost 0 bases, and 9 bases had no gene match.

A few counts support this clone. The gene calls are TRBV7-6 and TRBJ1-5; D perhaps matches TRBD1 (5 bases). V lost 0 bases, J lost 5 bases, and 11 bases lay in between. The CDR3 contains 15 residues. Per germline, CDR1 SGHVS and CDR2 FNYEAQ. Here the CDR3 DNA reads TGTGCCAGCAGCTTAGCTCAGGGAGGCGATCAGCCCCAGCATTTT. It specifies CASSLAQGGDQPQHF. Full variable domain (rest looked up from reference TRBV7-6 and TRBJ1-5): GAGVSQSPRYKVTKRGQDVALRCDPISGHVSLYWYRQALGQGPEFLTYFNYEAQQDKSGLPNDRFSAERPEGSISTLTIQRTEQRDSAMYRCASSLAQGGDQPQHFGDGTRLSIL.

V usage is TRBV29-1 and J usage is TRBJ2-1; 10 bases fit TRBD2. Trimming removed 5 bases from V and 1 base from J; junction bases left unmatched: 8. Germline lookup yields CDR1 SQVTM and CDR2 ANQGSEA. CDR3 length: 16 residues. The CDR3 DNA follows: TGCAGCGTTATGGGTAGCGGGGGGTATTCCTACAATGAGCAGTTCTTC. This codes for CSVMGSGGYSYNEQFF.

The chain recombines TRBV5-8 with TRBJ1-6, with D hard to call. CDR1 and CDR2 from the germline V gene are SGHTS and YDEGEE. The CDR3 sequence is 18 residues long. Trimming cost V 1 base and J 0 bases, with 14 bases left between them. Written as DNA, the CDR3 is TGTGCCAGCAGCTTGTACGTGACACGGGGCTCCTATAATTCACCCCTCCACTTT. Translation: CASSLYVTRGSYNSPLHF.

This clone was observed a few times. The chain links TRBV7-2 to TRBJ2-7; D unresolved. V was shortened by 5 bases and J by 0 bases, with 8 bases between the two germline ends. The CDR3 contains 13 residues. Germline lookup yields CDR1 SGHTA and CDR2 FQGNSA. As DNA, the CDR3 is TGTGCCAGCAGCCCCCCTAGCTCCTACGAGCAGTACTTC. It yields the protein CASSPPSSYEQYF.

The V and J genes are TRBV4-2 and TRBJ2-3, with 9 bases lining up with TRBD2. The CDR3 contains 16 residues. V shed 3 bases, J shed 1 base, and the junction held 5 bases outside the gene matches. CDR1 LGHNA and CDR2 YNFKEQ come from the germline V gene. The chain's CDR3 is CASSQGRTSGTDTQYF. The CDR3 nucleotides read TGTGCCAGCAGCCAGGGGAGGACTAGCGGCACAGATACGCAGTATTTT.

V usage is TRBV7-9 and J usage is TRBJ1-3, with D possibly being TRBD1 (6 bases). The V end lost 7 bases, the J end lost 3 bases, and 16 bases lay between the germline ends. The germline CDR1 and CDR2 sequences are SEHNR and FQNEAQ (reference sequence). The CDR3 contains 15 residues. The CDR3 is CASTEQGYVGNTIYF. CDR3 sequence (DNA): TGTGCCAGCACCGAACAGGGATACGTTGGAAACACCATATATTTT.

V usage is TRBV5-1 and J usage is TRBJ1-2; D perhaps matches TRBD1 (6 bases). This CDR3 contains 17 residues. CDR1 SGHRS and CDR2 YFSETQ come from the germline V gene. Trimming took 4 bases from V and 2 from J, leaving 21 bases between them. CDR3 in amino acids: CASSPAGGRTPNYGYTF. CDR3 DNA sequence: TGCGCCAGCAGCCCCGCCGGGGGGCGAACTCCAAACTATGGCTACACCTTC.

The CDR3 loop reads CASSGTGVQETQYF. The DNA for the CDR3 is TGCGCCAGCAGTGGGACGGGAGTTCAAGAGACCCAGTACTTC. V and J are TRBV4-1 and TRBJ2-5; weak D call: TRBD2 (6 bases). V was shortened by 6 bases and J by 2 bases, with 13 bases between the two germline ends. This CDR3 comprises 14 residues. Per the germline V gene, CDR1 is MGHRA and CDR2 is YSYEKL.